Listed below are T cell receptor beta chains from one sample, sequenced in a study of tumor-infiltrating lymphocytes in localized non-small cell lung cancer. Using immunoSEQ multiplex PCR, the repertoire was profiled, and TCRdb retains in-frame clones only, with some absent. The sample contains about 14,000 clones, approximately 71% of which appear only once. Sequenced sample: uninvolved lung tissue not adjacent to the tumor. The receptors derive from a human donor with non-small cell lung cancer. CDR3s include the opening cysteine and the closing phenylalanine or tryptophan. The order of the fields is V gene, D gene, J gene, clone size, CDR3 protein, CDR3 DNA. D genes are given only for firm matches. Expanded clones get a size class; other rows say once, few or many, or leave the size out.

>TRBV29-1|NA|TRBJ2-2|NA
CSAGGYQHNTGELFF
TGCAGCGCTGGGGGTTATCAGCACAACACCGGGGAGCTGTTTTTT
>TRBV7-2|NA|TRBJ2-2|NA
CASSKDRRSRTGELFF
TGTGCCAGCAGCAAGGACAGACGTAGTCGCACCGGGGAGCTGTTTTTT
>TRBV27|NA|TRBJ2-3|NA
CASSLYPGTQEYF
TGTGCCAGCAGTTTGTACCCCGGGACTCAGGAGTATTTT
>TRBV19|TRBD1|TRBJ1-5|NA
CASSPIDRGGNQPQHF
TGTGCCAGTAGTCCTATCGACAGGGGAGGCAATCAGCCCCAGCATTTT
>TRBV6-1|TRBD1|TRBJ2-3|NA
CASSPGTGATDTQYF
TGTGCCAGCAGTCCCGGGACAGGGGCCACAGATACGCAGTATTTT
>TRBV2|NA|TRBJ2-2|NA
CASSVPGELFF
TGTGCCAGCAGTGTCCCCGGGGAGCTGTTTTTT
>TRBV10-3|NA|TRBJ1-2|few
CAISQGLILGDGYTF
TGTGCCATCAGTCAGGGGCTAATCTTAGGGGATGGCTACACCTTC
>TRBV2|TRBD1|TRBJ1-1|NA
CASRGQRLNTEAFF
TGTGCCAGCAGGGGACAGAGACTGAACACTGAAGCTTTCTTT
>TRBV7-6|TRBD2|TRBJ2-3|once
CASSTSGSGGDTQYF
TGTGCCAGCAGCACGAGCGGGAGCGGAGGAGATACGCAGTATTTT
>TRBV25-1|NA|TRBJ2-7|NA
CASSPRGGSYEQYF
TGTGCCAGCAGCCCTAGGGGGGGCTCCTACGAGCAGTACTTC
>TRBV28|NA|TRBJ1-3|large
CASSQFGNTIYF
TGTGCCAGCAGCCAATTTGGAAACACCATATATTTT
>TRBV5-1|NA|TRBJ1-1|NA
CASRPADGLGTEAFF
TGCGCCAGCAGGCCAGCCGACGGACTTGGCACTGAAGCTTTCTTT